Below, one T cell receptor beta chain is given with its context. Its cognate antigen has yet to be identified. There are no base qualities to consult, and no much larger clone falls within one base. This specimen belongs to a study of T cell repertoires in cytomegalovirus infection (dated by TCRdb to the late 2010s). Regarding the study in general: Peptide stimulations targeted recently identified HLA-C-restricted CMV epitopes, whose presentation resists viral immunomodulation, together with well-studied HLA-B-restricted epitopes. Donor HLA type was relevant to the analysis, as public TCR beta signatures indicated carriage of CMV infection together with the matching HLA type. Here is what the overall study found, with its caveats: In the ex vivo response, HLA-C-restricted CMV-specific TCR beta clonotypes were dominant, and in two of eight donors the single most frequent clonotype came from this HLA-C-restricted group. In both this cohort and an independent cohort of approximately 350 donors, the cumulative frequency of public TCR beta family members distinguished carriers of CMV infection plus the relevant HLA type.

Instrument used: Illumina HiSeq 1500. TCRdb applied fastp at Q25 and MiXCR to the public reads, then kept only in-frame beta chains. Merged by CDR3 protein, the rows form single entries marked with the most common genes and DNA. Recorded for this sample are about 51,000 distinct CDR3 sequences; around 18% of them occurred a single time. The ten top clones hold around a quarter of the sample. The treatment or condition label on this specimen signifies: in vitro stimulation with specific CMV peptide epitopes to enrich CMV-specific T cells. This TCR was recovered from a human donor in good health (CMV status not recorded). Some clones in this sample may be carry-over from other donors' samples. Material: CD8+ T cells from cultured PBMCs, obtained from culture after CMV antigen stimulation.

The DNA sequence follows: TGTGCCAGCAGCTTGTTGGGTTCCTATGGCTACACCTTC. Its translation reads: CASSLLGSYGYTF. The chain links TRBV5-6 with TRBJ1-2; the D segment cannot be called with confidence. The CDR3 spans 13 residues, from the cysteine through the phenylalanine. Only the CDR3 region is kept as DNA, spanning 39 bases read in frame from base 1. According to the germline V gene, CDR1 reads SGHDT and CDR2 reads YYEEEE. V lost 1 base and J lost 4 bases; the stretch between them is 8 bases long.